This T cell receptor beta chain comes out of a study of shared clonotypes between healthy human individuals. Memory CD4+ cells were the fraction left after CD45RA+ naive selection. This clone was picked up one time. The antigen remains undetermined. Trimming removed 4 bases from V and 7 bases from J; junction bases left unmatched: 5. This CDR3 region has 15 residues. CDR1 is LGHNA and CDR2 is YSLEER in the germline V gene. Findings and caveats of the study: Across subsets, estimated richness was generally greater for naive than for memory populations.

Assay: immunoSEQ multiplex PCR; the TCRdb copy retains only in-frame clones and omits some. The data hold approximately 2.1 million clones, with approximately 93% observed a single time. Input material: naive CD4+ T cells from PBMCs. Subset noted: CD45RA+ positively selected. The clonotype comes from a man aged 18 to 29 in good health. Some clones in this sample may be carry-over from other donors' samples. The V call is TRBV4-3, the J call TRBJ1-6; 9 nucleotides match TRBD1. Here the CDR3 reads CASSLGTGNNSPLHF. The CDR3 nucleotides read TGCGCCAGCAGCCTAGGGACAGGGAACAATTCACCCCTCCACTTT.